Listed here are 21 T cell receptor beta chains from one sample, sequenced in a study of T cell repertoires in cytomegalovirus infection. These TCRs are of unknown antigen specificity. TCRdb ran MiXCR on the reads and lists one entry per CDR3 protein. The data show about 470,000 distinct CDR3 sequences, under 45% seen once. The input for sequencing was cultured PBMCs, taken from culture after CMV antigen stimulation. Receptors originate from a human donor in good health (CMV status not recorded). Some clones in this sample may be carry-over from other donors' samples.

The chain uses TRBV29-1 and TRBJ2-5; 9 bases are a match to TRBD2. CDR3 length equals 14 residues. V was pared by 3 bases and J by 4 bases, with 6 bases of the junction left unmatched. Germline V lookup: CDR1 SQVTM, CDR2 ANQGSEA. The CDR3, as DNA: TGCAGCGTTGACCCAGCGGGGGGCGGAGAGACCCAGTACTTC. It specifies CSVDPAGGGETQYF.

CDR3 DNA: TGCAGTGCTAGAGGGGATTTGGGAAAGGAGGATGGCTACACCTTC. It translates to CSARGDLGKEDGYTF. V and J are TRBV20-1 and TRBJ1-2; D is unclear. The CDR3 runs 15 residues. V was pared by 1 base and J by 6 bases, with 18 bases between. Per the germline V gene, CDR1 is DFQATT and CDR2 is SNEGSKA (reference sequence).

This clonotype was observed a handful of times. The CDR3 loop is CASSLQPGLADYEQYF. The CDR3 coding sequence is TGTGCCAGCAGCTTACAACCGGGACTAGCCGACTACGAGCAGTACTTC. The chain joins TRBV7-2 to TRBJ2-7; 9 bases are a match to TRBD2. The ends lost 2 bases at V and 3 bases at J; junction bases unmatched: 8. CDR3 size: 16 residues. Germline V gene sequence: CDR1 SGHTA, CDR2 FQGNSA. The full variable domain, completed using reference TRBV7-2 and TRBJ2-7, is GAGVSQSPSNKVTEKGKDVELRCDPISGHTALYWYRQSLGQGLEFLIYFQGNSAPDKSGLPSDRFSAERTGGSVSTLTIQRTQQEDSAVYLCASSLQPGLADYEQYFGPGTRLTVT.

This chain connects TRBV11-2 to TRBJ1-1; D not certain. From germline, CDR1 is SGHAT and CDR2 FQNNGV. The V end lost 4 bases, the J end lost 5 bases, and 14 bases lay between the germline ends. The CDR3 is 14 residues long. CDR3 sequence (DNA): TGTGCCAGCAGCTCCGTCAGATCTGGGACTGAAGCTTTCTTT. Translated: CASSSVRSGTEAFF.

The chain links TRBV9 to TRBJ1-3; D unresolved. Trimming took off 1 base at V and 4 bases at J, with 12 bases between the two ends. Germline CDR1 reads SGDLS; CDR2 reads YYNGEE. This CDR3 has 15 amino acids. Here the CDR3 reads CASSVSEGLGNTIYF. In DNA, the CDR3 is TGTGCCAGCAGCGTAAGTGAGGGTCTCGGAAACACCATATATTTT. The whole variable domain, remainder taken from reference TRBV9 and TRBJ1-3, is DSGVTQTPKHLITATGQRVTLRCSPRSGDLSVYWYQQSLDQGLQFLIQYYNGEERAKGNILERFSAQQFPDLHSELNLSSLELGDSALYFCASSVSEGLGNTIYFGEGSWLTVV.

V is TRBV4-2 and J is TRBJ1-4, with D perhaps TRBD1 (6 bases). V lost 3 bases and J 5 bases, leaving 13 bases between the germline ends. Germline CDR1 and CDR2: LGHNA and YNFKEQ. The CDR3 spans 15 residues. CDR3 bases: TGTGCCAGCAGCCAGGGGGGGGGCGCGAATGAAAAACTGTTTTTT. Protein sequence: CASSQGGGANEKLFF.

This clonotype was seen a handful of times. CDR3 nucleotides: TGCAGTGCCCTTCCCTCCCCCCCTTACCGGGACAGGGTAGGCTACGAGCAGTACTTC. Amino acid sequence: CSALPSPPYRDRVGYEQYF. The genes are TRBV20-1 and TRBJ2-7, with 9 bases identical to TRBD1. The CDR3 runs to 19 residues. The germline V gene has CDR1 DFQATT and CDR2 SNEGSKA (reference sequence). The V gene end was trimmed by 6 bases and the J gene end by 3 bases; junction bases not matched to a gene: 24.

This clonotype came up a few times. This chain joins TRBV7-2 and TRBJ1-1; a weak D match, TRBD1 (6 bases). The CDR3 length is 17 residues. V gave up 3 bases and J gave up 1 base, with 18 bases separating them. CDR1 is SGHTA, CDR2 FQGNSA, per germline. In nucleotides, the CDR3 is TGTGCCAGCAGCTTCAGCCGGTTGAGGGGGACGAACACTGAAGCTTTCTTT. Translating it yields CASSFSRLRGTNTEAFF.

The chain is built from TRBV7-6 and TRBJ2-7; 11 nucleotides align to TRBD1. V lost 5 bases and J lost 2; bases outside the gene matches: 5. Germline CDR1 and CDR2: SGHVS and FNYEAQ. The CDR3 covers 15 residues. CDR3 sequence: CASSGRGQGAYEQYF. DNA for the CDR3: TGTGCCAGCAGCGGTAGGGGACAGGGGGCCTACGAGCAGTACTTC. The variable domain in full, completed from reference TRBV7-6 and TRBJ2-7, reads GAGVSQSPRYKVTKRGQDVALRCDPISGHVSLYWYRQALGQGPEFLTYFNYEAQQDKSGLPNDRFSAERPEGSISTLTIQRTEQRDSAMYRCASSGRGQGAYEQYFGPGTRLTVT.

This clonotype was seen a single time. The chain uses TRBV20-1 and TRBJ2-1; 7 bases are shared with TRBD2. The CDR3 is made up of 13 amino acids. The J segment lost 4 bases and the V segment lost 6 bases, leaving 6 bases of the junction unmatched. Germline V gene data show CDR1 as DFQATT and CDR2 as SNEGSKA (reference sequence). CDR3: CSARDYRYNEQFF. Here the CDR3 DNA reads TGCAGTGCCAGGGACTATAGATACAATGAGCAGTTCTTC.

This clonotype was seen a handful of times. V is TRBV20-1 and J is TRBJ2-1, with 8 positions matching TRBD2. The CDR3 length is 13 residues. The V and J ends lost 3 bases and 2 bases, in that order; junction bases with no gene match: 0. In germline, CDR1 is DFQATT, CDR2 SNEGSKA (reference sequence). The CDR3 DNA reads TGCAGTGCTAGCGGGGGGGCCTACAATGAGCAGTTCTTC. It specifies CSASGGAYNEQFF.

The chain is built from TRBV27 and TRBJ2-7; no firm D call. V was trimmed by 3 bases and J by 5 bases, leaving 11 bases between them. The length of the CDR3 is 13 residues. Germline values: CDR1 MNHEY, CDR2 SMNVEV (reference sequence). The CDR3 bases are TGTGCCAGCAGTTTGAGCGCCGCCCACGAGCAGTACTTC. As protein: CASSLSAAHEQYF.

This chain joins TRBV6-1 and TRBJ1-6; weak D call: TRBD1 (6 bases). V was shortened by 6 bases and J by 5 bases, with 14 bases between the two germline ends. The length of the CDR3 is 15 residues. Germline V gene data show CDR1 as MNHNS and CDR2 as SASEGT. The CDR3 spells CASSFDRRNNSPLHF. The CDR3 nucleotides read TGTGCCAGCAGCTTTGACAGGCGAAATAATTCACCCCTCCACTTT.

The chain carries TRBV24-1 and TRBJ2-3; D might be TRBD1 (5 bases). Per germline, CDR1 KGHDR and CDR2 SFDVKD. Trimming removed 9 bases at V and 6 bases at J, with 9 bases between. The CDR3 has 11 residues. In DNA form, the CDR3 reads TGTGCCACCGCTAAGGGGGATACGCAGTATTTT. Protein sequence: CATAKGDTQYF.

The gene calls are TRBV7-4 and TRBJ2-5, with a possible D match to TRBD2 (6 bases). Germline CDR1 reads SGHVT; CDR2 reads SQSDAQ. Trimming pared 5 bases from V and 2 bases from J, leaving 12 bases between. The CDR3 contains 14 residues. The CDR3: CASSTTRRQETQYF. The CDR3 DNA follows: TGTGCCAGCAGCACGACTAGACGTCAAGAGACCCAGTACTTC. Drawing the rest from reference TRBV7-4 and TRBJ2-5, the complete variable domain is GAGVSQSPRYKVAKRGRDVALRCDSISGHVTLYWYRQTLGQGSEVLTYSQSDAQRDKSGRPSGRFSAERPERSVSTLKIQRTEQGDSAVYLCASSTTRRQETQYFGPGTRLLVL.

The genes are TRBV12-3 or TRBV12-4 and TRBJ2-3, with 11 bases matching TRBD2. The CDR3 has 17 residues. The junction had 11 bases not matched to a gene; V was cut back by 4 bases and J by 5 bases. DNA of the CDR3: TGTGCCAGCAGTTCGTCAAGTAGCGGGGGGGCCGGAGATACGCAGTATTTT. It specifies CASSSSSSGGAGDTQYF.

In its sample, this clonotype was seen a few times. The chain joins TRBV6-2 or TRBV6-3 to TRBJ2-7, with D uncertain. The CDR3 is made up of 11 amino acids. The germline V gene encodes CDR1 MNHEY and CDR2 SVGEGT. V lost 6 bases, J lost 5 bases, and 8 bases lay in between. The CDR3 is CASSRKNEQYF. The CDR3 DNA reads TGTGCCAGCAGCCGCAAGAACGAGCAGTACTTC.

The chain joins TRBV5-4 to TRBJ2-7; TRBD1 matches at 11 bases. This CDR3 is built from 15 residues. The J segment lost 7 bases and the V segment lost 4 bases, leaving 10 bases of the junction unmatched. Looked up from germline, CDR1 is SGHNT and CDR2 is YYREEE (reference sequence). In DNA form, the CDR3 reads TGTGCCAGCAGCCCCCAAGGACAGGGGGCTGAGGAGCAGTACTTC. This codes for CASSPQGQGAEEQYF.

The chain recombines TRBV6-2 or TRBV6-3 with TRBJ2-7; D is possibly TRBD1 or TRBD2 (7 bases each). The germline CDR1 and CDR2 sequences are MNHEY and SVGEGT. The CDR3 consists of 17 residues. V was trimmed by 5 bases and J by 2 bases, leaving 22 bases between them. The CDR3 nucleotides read TGTGCCAGCAGTCCTTGGGAGGGGGACAGAGATCCCTACGAGCAGTACTTC. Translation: CASSPWEGDRDPYEQYF.

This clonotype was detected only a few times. CDR3 DNA sequence: TGTGCCAGCAGTGACCAACTGTCGGGGGGGACTGAAGCTTTCTTT. This encodes CASSDQLSGGTEAFF. The chain employs TRBV6-1 and TRBJ1-1; perhaps TRBD1 as D (5 bases). Germline V gene data show CDR1 as MNHNS and CDR2 as SASEGT. Trimming removed 3 bases from V and 5 bases from J, with 16 bases in between. The CDR3 has 15 residues.

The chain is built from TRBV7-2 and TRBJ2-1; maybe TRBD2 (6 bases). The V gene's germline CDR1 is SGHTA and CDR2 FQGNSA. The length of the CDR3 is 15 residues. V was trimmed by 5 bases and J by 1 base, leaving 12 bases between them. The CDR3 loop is CASSADGGSYNEQFF. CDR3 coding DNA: TGTGCCAGCAGCGCGGACGGGGGATCCTACAATGAGCAGTTCTTC.